Presented here are 32 T cell receptor beta chains from one specimen sequenced in a study of glioma-infiltrating T cells. The iRepertoire nested amplicon-rescue multiplex PCR amplified TCR alpha and beta CDR3s from RNA. TCRdb used MiXCR to reprocess the multiplex PCR reads, holding one entry per CDR3 protein. In the table there are about 410,000 distinct CDR3 sequences, more than 35% of which are singletons. The sample comprised glioma tissue, nonneoplastic brain tissue, or PBMCs (not recorded which). The receptor source for this set is a human donor with low-grade glioma or glioblastoma, undergoing nonglioma brain surgery, or in good health (not recorded which).

This clonotype has more than one count but fewer than ten. The chain combines TRBV12-3 or TRBV12-4 with TRBJ2-3, with 9 bases aligning to TRBD2. This CDR3 has 15 residues. After removal of 6 bases from V and 4 bases from J, the junction contained 8 bases not matched to a gene. The CDR3 here is CASRPLAGAADTQYF. CDR3 sequence (DNA): TGTGCCAGCAGGCCGTTAGCGGGAGCGGCAGATACGCAGTATTTT.

With regard to this clonotype: A much larger clone differs by one base, so this may be a read error. The CDR3 coding sequence is TGTGCCAGCAGCCCTGGACAGGGGGCAAGGAATGAGCAGTCCTTC. Its translation is CASSPGQGARNEQSF. V and J are TRBV6-1 and TRBJ2-1, with 11 bases lining up with TRBD1. The germline gives CDR1 MNHNS, CDR2 SASEGT. This CDR3 contains 15 residues.

This clonotype has a handful of counts. J is TRBJ1-1 and V is TRBV19, with D perhaps matching TRBD1 (5 bases). Looked up from germline, CDR1 is LNHDA and CDR2 is SQIVND (reference sequence). The germline V and J ends were trimmed by 7 bases and 0 bases, with 15 bases remaining between them. The CDR3 covers 15 residues. This CDR3 is CASKFQGYVNTEAFF. The CDR3 region has the DNA TGTGCCAGTAAGTTCCAGGGTTACGTGAACACTGAAGCTTTCTTT.

This clonotype was detected a few times. V gene TRBV6-1 combines with J gene TRBJ1-6; no firm D call. Between the trimmed V and J ends, which lost 6 bases and 5 bases, there was a span of 14 bases. From germline, CDR1 is MNHNS and CDR2 SASEGT. The CDR3 sequence is 15 residues long. In DNA form, the CDR3 reads TGTGCCAGCAGCCAGGAACAGAATAATAATTCACCCCTCCACTTT. The encoded protein is CASSQEQNNNSPLHF.

The chain couples TRBV29-1 to TRBJ2-7, with D uncertain. The CDR3 loop spans 13 amino acids. Deletions cut 3 bases from V and 1 base from J, with 10 bases between. Germline assignment: CDR1 SQVTM and CDR2 ANQGSEA. In DNA, the CDR3 is TGCAGCGTTGAGGCACCTTCTTCCTACGAGCAGTACTTC. Amino acid sequence: CSVEAPSSYEQYF.

This clonotype was picked up a small number of times. This CDR3 reads CAISDLKVQTNTGELFF. CDR3 sequence (DNA): TGTGCCATCAGTGACCTTAAGGTCCAAACAAACACCGGGGAGCTGTTTTTT. The gene calls are TRBV10-3 and TRBJ2-2; D is undetermined. The germline gives CDR1 ENHRY, CDR2 SYGVKD. The CDR3 consists of 17 residues. The V and J ends lost 3 bases and 2 bases respectively, with 16 bases between them.

This clonotype was detected only once. This may stem from a read error, because a much larger clone lies one nucleotide away. The genes are TRBV20-1 and TRBJ2-7, with a tentative D call TRBD2 (6 bases). Germline values: CDR1 DFQATT, CDR2 SNEGSKA (reference sequence). The CDR3 contains 15 residues. V lost 3 bases and J 5 bases, leaving 20 bases between the germline ends. For the CDR3, the DNA is TGCAGTGCTAGTCCGGAATCGGGGGACCCCCACGAGCAGTACTTC. It is translated as CSASPESGDPHEQYF.

The genes are TRBV6-2 or TRBV6-3 and TRBJ2-1, with 15 bases lining up with TRBD2. The CDR3 contains 14 residues. The trim removed 6 bases at V and 9 bases at J, leaving 3 bases unmatched. Germline CDR1 and CDR2: MNHEY and SVGEGT. This CDR3 is CASRTGLAGGEQFF. In DNA form, the CDR3 reads TGTGCCAGCAGAACGGGACTAGCGGGAGGTGAGCAGTTCTTC.

This clonotype was seen many times. The CDR3 here is CASSSRGPGNTIYF. The CDR3 nucleotides read TGTGCCAGCAGTTCCAGGGGGCCTGGAAACACCATATATTTT. The V and J genes are TRBV6-5 and TRBJ1-3; TRBD1 aligns across 8 bases. The germline V gene has CDR1 MNHEY and CDR2 SVGAGI. With V trimmed by 4 bases and J by 2 bases, 1 base remained unmatched. This CDR3 contains 14 residues.

The chain carries TRBV7-9 and TRBJ2-5, with 7 bases lining up with TRBD1. This CDR3 contains 16 residues. Per germline, CDR1 SEHNR and CDR2 FQNEAQ (reference sequence). V gave up 6 bases and J gave up 3 bases; unmatched junction bases: 13. CDR3 sequence reads: CASRYRLGQGEETQYF. CDR3 DNA: TGTGCCAGCAGGTATCGCCTCGGCCAGGGGGAAGAGACCCAGTACTTC.

This clonotype has at least ten counts. The rearrangement uses TRBV15 and TRBJ2-1; TRBD1 aligns across 10 bases. The CDR3 is 18 residues long. Per the germline V gene, CDR1 is LNHNV and CDR2 is YYDKDF (reference sequence). Trimming took 0 bases from V and 3 from J; bases not matched to a gene: 8. The CDR3 DNA sequence: TGTGCCACCAGCAGAGATAACTTAGGGACAGGGGTCTACAATGAGCAGTTCTTC. Its protein product is CATSRDNLGTGVYNEQFF. The complete variable domain, with remaining parts taken from reference TRBV15 and TRBJ2-1, reads DAMVIQNPRYQVTQFGKPVTLSCSQTLNHNVMYWYQQKSSQAPKLLFHYYDKDFNNEADTPDNFQSRRPNTSFCFLDIRSPGLGDTAMYLCATSRDNLGTGVYNEQFFGPGTRLTVL.

This clonotype was counted between two and nine times. J is TRBJ2-3 and V is TRBV27, with D perhaps matching TRBD1 or TRBD2 (5 bases each). The V and J ends lost 7 bases and 1 base respectively, with 12 bases between them. This CDR3 comprises 14 residues. In germline, CDR1 is MNHEY, CDR2 SMNVEV (reference sequence). The CDR3 DNA is TGTGCCAGCAAACGGGACCGAGGCACAGATACGCAGTATTTT. It codes for CASKRDRGTDTQYF.

A single count supports this clonotype. A much larger clone sits a single nucleotide away, making a read error possible. V usage is TRBV28 and J usage is TRBJ1-5; unclear D gene. Germline CDR1 is MDHEN and CDR2 is SYDVKM. The CDR3 is 14 amino acids. The CDR3 coding sequence is TGTGCCAGCAGCCCTAGAGGCGGCAATCATCCCCAGCATTTT. Translated, it gives CASSPRGGNHPQHF.

Note on this clonotype: A much larger clone lies a single base off, so this may be a read error. DNA for the CDR3: TGTGCCACCAGTGTCGGAGGGTTAACCGGGGAGCTGCTTTTT. This gives the protein CATSVGGLTGELLF. This sequence joins TRBV27 and TRBJ2-2, with D maybe TRBD2 (6 bases). The CDR3 covers 14 residues. The germline V gene has CDR1 MNHEY and CDR2 SMNVEV (reference sequence).

This clonotype has only a few counts. The gene calls are TRBV5-1 and TRBJ2-4, with 8 nucleotides matching TRBD2. Germline lookup yields CDR1 SGHRS and CDR2 YFSETQ. V was clipped by 4 bases and J by 5 bases; unmatched bases: 5. The CDR3 consists of 14 residues. The CDR3 sequence: CASSLRGRQNIQYF. The CDR3 DNA follows: TGCGCCAGCAGCCTCCGCGGGAGGCAAAACATTCAGTACTTC.

At least ten counts were recorded for this clonotype. The CDR3 protein is CASSYREWTEAFF. The CDR3 DNA reads as TGTGCCAGCAGTTACAGGGAGTGGACTGAAGCTTTCTTT. J is TRBJ1-1 and V is TRBV6-2 or TRBV6-3; D remains ambiguous. With 2 bases removed from V and 5 bases from J, the gap between germline ends came to 9 bases. The CDR3 totals 13 residues. Germline loops: CDR1 MNHEY, CDR2 SVGEGT.

This clonotype was observed a handful of times. The rearrangement joins TRBV20-1 to TRBJ2-3; no clear D gene. The CDR3 loop spans 16 amino acids. V was clipped by 0 bases and J by 0 bases, with 13 bases between them. The germline gives CDR1 DFQATT, CDR2 SNEGSKA (reference sequence). The CDR3 bases are TGCAGTGCTAGAGATCCAGGTTCTTCAAGCACAGATACGCAGTATTTT. Residues: CSARDPGSSSTDTQYF.

This clonotype was found once. This sequence joins TRBV27 and TRBJ1-2; D remains ambiguous. The CDR3 sequence is 14 residues long. The germline V gene has CDR1 MNHEY and CDR2 SMNVEV (reference sequence). Trimming stripped 10 bases from V and 4 bases from J, with 19 bases between. The CDR3 region is CATKYTALGYGYTF. Written as DNA, the CDR3 is TGTGCCACTAAATACACGGCGTTGGGCTATGGCTACACCTTC.

The chain employs TRBV20-1 and TRBJ2-1; D is ambiguous. The CDR3 consists of 15 residues. V lost 6 bases, J lost 0 bases, and 15 bases lay in between. Germline V CDR1 and CDR2: DFQATT, SNEGSKA (reference sequence). The CDR3 reads CSARPLKTSYNEQFF. For the CDR3, the DNA is TGCAGTGCCCGACCTCTAAAAACCTCCTACAATGAGCAGTTCTTC.

As for this clonotype: Given a much more abundant clone one base away, this may be a read error. The V gene is TRBV5-4, the J gene TRBJ2-1; D is undetermined. Trimming took 4 bases from V and 9 from J, leaving 8 bases between them. The germline V gene has CDR1 SGHNT and CDR2 YYREEE (reference sequence). This CDR3 has 11 residues. The CDR3 DNA reads TGTGCCAGCAGCCTCTGTGGTGAGCAGTTCTTC. This encodes CASSLCGEQFF. Together with reference TRBV5-4 and TRBJ2-1, the CDR3 gives the full variable domain: ETGVTQSPTHLIKTRGQQVTLRCSSQSGHNTVSWYQQALGQGPQFIFQYYREEENGRGNFPPRFSGLQFPNYSSELNVNALELDDSALYLCASSLCGEQFFGPGTRLTVL.

About this clonotype itself: A much larger clone sits a single nucleotide away, making a read error possible. The V gene is TRBV19, the J gene TRBJ2-3; either TRBD1 or TRBD2 may fit D (5 bases each). Per germline, CDR1 LNHDA and CDR2 SQIVND (reference sequence). This CDR3 comprises 13 residues. Deletions cut 5 bases from V and 11 bases from J, with 17 bases between. The CDR3 nucleotides read TGTGCCAGTAGTGCCCTTGGGACCAATAGGCAGTATTTT. This translates into CASSALGTNRQYF.

Details on this clonotype: A much larger clone differs from this one at a single base, so this may be a read error. The CDR3 spells CASTPGLNSPLHF. The DNA for the CDR3 is TGTGCCAGCACTCCAGGGCTGAATTCACCCCTCCACTTT. This rearrangement joins TRBV6-1 to TRBJ1-6; TRBD1 is a possible D gene (5 bases). The germline V and J ends were trimmed by 7 bases and 7 bases, with 11 bases remaining between them. The CDR3 length is 13 residues. Germline V gene sequence: CDR1 MNHNS, CDR2 SASEGT.

The V and J genes are TRBV4-3 and TRBJ2-1; 13 bases are a match to TRBD2. The V segment lost 5 bases and the J segment 3 bases; nucleotides outside the gene matches: 7. CDR1 is LGHNA, CDR2 YSLEER, per germline. The CDR3 runs to 17 residues. CDR3 DNA: TGCGCCAGCAGCGCTCGGACTAGCGGGAGTAACTACAATGAGCAGTTCTTC. It yields the protein CASSARTSGSNYNEQFF.

V is TRBV7-8 and J is TRBJ2-1; maybe TRBD2 (5 bases). The CDR3 has 15 amino acids. The germline V gene encodes CDR1 SGHVS and CDR2 FQNEAQ. Between the trimmed V and J ends, which lost 4 bases and 2 bases, there was a span of 12 bases. The CDR3 here is CASSSQVAPYNEQFF. The CDR3 DNA follows: TGTGCCAGCAGCTCCCAAGTAGCGCCCTACAATGAGCAGTTCTTC.

As regards this clonotype: A much more abundant neighbour one base away suggests this may be a read error. Without the conserved terminal phenylalanine or tryptophan, this CDR3 likely stems from a read error. The chain combines TRBV15 with TRBJ1-5; 7 bases map to TRBD1. The germline V gene has CDR1 LNHNV and CDR2 YYDKDF (reference sequence). V lost 3 bases to trimming and J lost 6 bases; unmatched junction nucleotides: 8. The CDR3 spans 15 residues. This CDR3 reads CATSSRRQGTQPQHS. CDR3 nucleotide sequence: TGTGCCACCAGCAGTAGGCGACAGGGTACTCAGCCCCAGCATTCT.

This clonotype has more than one count but fewer than ten. This chain joins TRBV20-1 and TRBJ2-3; D gene unclear. Germline V gene lookup returns CDR1 DFQATT and CDR2 SNEGSKA (reference sequence). The CDR3 runs 13 residues. V lost 4 bases and J lost 0, with 8 bases in between. The CDR3 protein is CSAMGGSTDTQYF. The CDR3 coding sequence is TGCAGTGCTATGGGCGGCAGCACAGATACGCAGTATTTT.

The chain carries TRBV28 and TRBJ2-7; no clear D gene. CDR3 length: 13 residues. Trimming took off 4 bases at V and 1 base at J, with 8 bases between the two ends. Germline V gene data show CDR1 as MDHEN and CDR2 as SYDVKM. CDR3 sequence (DNA): TGTGCCAGCAGTTCGACATTTTCCTACGAGCAGTACTTC. It encodes CASSSTFSYEQYF. The whole variable domain, remainder taken from reference TRBV28 and TRBJ2-7, is DVKVTQSSRYLVKRTGEKVFLECVQDMDHENMFWYRQDPGLGLRLIYFSYDVKMKEKGDIPEGYSVSREKKERFSLILESASTNQTSMYLCASSSTFSYEQYFGPGTRLTVT.

The chain joins TRBV27 to TRBJ2-7, with 10 bases fitting TRBD2. The germline V gene encodes CDR1 MNHEY and CDR2 SMNVEV (reference sequence). This CDR3 is 15 amino acids long. V trimming: 0 bases; J trimming: 6 bases; junction bases outside the gene matches: 5. In nucleotides, the CDR3 is TGTGCCAGCAGTTTATCCCTAGCGGGAGTCTCCGAGCAGTACTTC. Translation gives CASSLSLAGVSEQYF.

This clonotype was counted many times. CDR3 coding DNA: TGCAGTGCTAGGGGACAGGGTGGGAACACTGAAGCTTTCTTT. This codes for CSARGQGGNTEAFF. This rearrangement joins TRBV20-1 to TRBJ1-1; 9 positions agree with TRBD1. CDR1 is DFQATT, CDR2 SNEGSKA, per germline (reference sequence). The CDR3 contains 14 residues. Germline trimming cut 3 bases from V and 1 base from J; bases unmatched to any gene: 3.

This clonotype was counted ten times or more. The V and J genes are TRBV27 and TRBJ2-3; TRBD2 matches 8 bases. The length of the CDR3 is 14 residues. The junction had 8 bases not matched to a gene; V was cut back by 6 bases and J by 6 bases. The germline gives CDR1 MNHEY, CDR2 SMNVEV (reference sequence). The CDR3 DNA is TGTGCCAGCAGGCCGGGACTAGGGTACGATACGCAGTATTTT. Translation gives CASRPGLGYDTQYF.

As to this clonotype: This sequence may be a read error, since a much larger clone differs from it by one base. The chain joins TRBV6-1 to TRBJ1-1; possibly TRBD1 for D (5 bases). Per germline, CDR1 MNHNS and CDR2 SASEGT. The CDR3 has 14 amino acids. The CDR3 loop is CASSPRWGVTEAYF. In DNA, the CDR3 is TGTGCCAGCTCACCCCGATGGGGGGTCACTGAAGCTTACTTT.

This clonotype showed up just a few times. The rearrangement joins TRBV7-6 to TRBJ2-7; 7 bases fit TRBD1. Trimming at V came to 1 base and at J to 3 bases, leaving 3 bases not matched to a gene. This CDR3 is built from 14 residues. Per the germline V gene, CDR1 is SGHVS and CDR2 is FNYEAQ. The CDR3 loop reads CASSLVQGVYEQYF. The CDR3 DNA follows: TGTGCCAGCAGCTTAGTCCAGGGGGTCTACGAGCAGTACTTC.